The source of this TCR beta chain is a study of T cell therapy after organ transplantation. Overall study: T cells were expanded 2 to 3 weeks with 30 CMV class I/II epitopes. Of some ten patients, eight responded clinically and two did not. Blood for the long-term post-therapy sample came 20 to 29 weeks after therapy.

Sample time point: 20-29 weeks after completion of therapy. Method: immunoSEQ multiplex PCR; TCRdb's copy keeps in-frame clones and lacks some. The sample lists over a thousand clones; roughly 59% were seen once. About this clone itself: The antigen remains undetermined.

The germline CDR1 and CDR2 sequences are MNHNS and SASEGT. This CDR3 is built from 14 residues. The V gene lost 4 bases and the J gene lost 4 bases, with 12 bases spanning the gap. Points from the study as a whole: Lower pretherapy CD8 clonality went with larger post-therapy fold change.

J is TRBJ2-3 and V is TRBV6-1; D may match TRBD1 or TRBD2 (5 bases each). Sequences were derived from CD8+ T cells from blood, sampled after autologous CMV-specific T cell therapy. The origin of this receptor is a human patient who had received a solid organ transplant and had CMV disease. Certain T cells may be donor cells from the graft. CDR3 DNA: TGTGCCAGCAGTGGGGGCGGGTACGCAGATACGCAGTATTTT. Translating it yields CASSGGGYADTQYF.